This entry features one T cell receptor beta chain sequence. Its target antigen remains unknown. Per-nucleotide qualities are absent, and no much larger clonotype sits a single base away. The sample comes from a study of T cells in Graves' hyperthyroidism and ophthalmopathy (dated by TCRdb to the late 2010s). With regard to the full study: To identify TCR V-J signatures that set the groups apart, the researchers used a discovery cohort of about a hundred patients, made up of roughly 40 with Graves' ophthalmopathy and some 55 with stable Graves' hyperthyroidism. After sampling, hyperthyroidism patients received methimazole starting at 30 mg daily, and ophthalmopathy patients received high-dose intravenous methylprednisolone. According to the paper, TCR Vbeta CDR3 sequencing was carried out on 135 peripheral blood samples, which came from over 40 ophthalmopathy, under 80 hyperthyroidism and roughly 17 progressor patients. Prospective prediction of ophthalmopathy was tested in an independent validation cohort consisting of fewer than 20 hyperthyroidism patients and approximately 16 patients who later progressed to ophthalmopathy. Thyroid tissue and blood T-cell repertoires from over 5 Graves' hyperthyroidism patients were also compared in the study. For training and testing, the 100 or so patients in the discovery cohort were randomly divided in a 7:3 ratio. General conclusions and limits of the study: Blood samples also contained most of the expanded thyroid clonotypes (frequency above 0.001), which suggests that blood repertoires may reflect thyroid immune responses. In validation, progression to ophthalmopathy was predicted by the model with roughly 69% sensitivity and 72% to 80% specificity, a median of approximately 6.5 months before onset. In cross-validation, a model built on a 13 V-J signature told ophthalmopathy apart from stable hyperthyroidism with approximately 91% sensitivity and about 81% specificity, and in testing the same model reached 80%/75%. Sample size was not statistically predetermined, and blinding of investigators to group allocation was not performed.

V drops 3 bases and J drops 8 bases, leaving 16 bases in between. CDR1 MNHNS and CDR2 SASEGT were looked up in the germline V gene. The CDR3 contains 15 residues, cysteine and phenylalanine counted. The CDR3 DNA has 45 bases and is translated from base 1. Amplification of TCR beta CDR3 regions was carried out from RNA transcripts. The TCR CDR3 was subjected to a first round of RT-PCR using the HTBI primer set and the Qiagen OneStep RT-PCR kit. Libraries were constructed in a second round of multiplex PCR, after which size selection and purification were performed. Libraries were sequenced paired-end with 100 bp reads on an Illumina HiSeq2000. Per the original workflow: SOAPnuke was used to process the raw data, removing reads that contained adapters or uncalled bases, had a mean Phred below 15, or lacked an exact match to the constant primer or identifier. COPE v1.2.5 was used to merge high-quality paired reads, and clonotypes were defined as unique nucleotide sequences. MiTCR v1.1 was used to align the clonotypes against IMGT TRBV, TRBD and TRBJ reference segments. Analysis was restricted to V-J combinations with a frequency above 0.0001, which covered roughly 99% of repertoires. The TCS score was defined as F50 (clonal expansion) divided by E x V (chaos), with BLOSUM62-based TCRdist calculated between CDR3 peptides within each V-J. Welch's t-statistics and random forest reduced roughly 500 V-J features to 13, which were used in a naive Bayes classifier (R e1071). The similarity between thyroid and blood repertoires was quantified using the Morisita-Horn index. Using fastp at Q25 and MiXCR, TCRdb reprocessed the public reads and kept productive beta chains. Each CDR3 protein appears once, grouped with its most common genes and DNA. TCRdb's processing, not the study's, gives the V and J calls here. Here the sample has hundreds of thousands of distinct CDR3 sequences; about 45% occur a single time. The top ten hold approximately 6.8% of the sample.

The study excluded patients with uncontrolled infections, other autoimmune diseases, pregnancy or lactation. Diagnoses relied on clinical symptoms, serum thyroxine and TRAb, thyroid ultrasound and orbital computed tomography. Total RNA was extracted using Trizol reagent, and RNA quality was assessed on an Agilent 2100 Bioanalyzer. This TCR derives from an adult man with Graves' disease, either hyperthyroidism or ophthalmopathy (not recorded which). This sequence uses TRBV6-1 and TRBJ1-4; the D gene cannot be resolved reliably. The specimen sequenced was peripheral blood or thyroid tissue (not recorded which). The nucleotides are TGTGCCAGCAGTGAGAGGATGGGGAACTCCGAAAAACTGTTTTTT. It translates as CASSERMGNSEKLFF.